The rows below give T cell receptor beta chains drawn from one sample of a study of blood T cell repertoires in COVID-19. This table comes from immunoSEQ multiplex PCR, and its TCRdb copy is limited to in-frame clones, with some not included. The sample includes roughly 190,000 clones, about four fifths seen only once; the top ten take approximately 3%. The source material was PBMCs or T cells enriched from blood (not recorded which). These receptors all stem from a woman aged 25-40 years who had recovered from COVID-19. Both conserved end residues are part of each CDR3. A D gene is named only where the DNA matches it firmly. Part of the rows lack a size; the others show once, few, many or a class for expanded clones.

TRBD2 | TRBJ2-3 | TRBV3-1/TRBV3-2 | few | CASSQASSGNTDTQYF | TGTGCCAGCAGCCAAGCCTCTAGCGGCAACACAGATACGCAGTATTTT
TRBD1 | TRBJ1-5 | TRBV7-8 | - | CASSIRQGGQPQHF | TGTGCCAGCAGCATAAGACAGGGCGGGCAGCCCCAGCATTTT
- | TRBJ2-5 | TRBV6-5 | - | CASSWASVGSSETQYF | TGTGCCAGCAGTTGGGCCTCGGTCGGCTCATCAGAGACCCAGTACTTC
- | TRBJ2-3 | TRBV3-1/TRBV3-2 | - | CASSRISGSGTDTQYF | TGTGCCAGCAGCCGTATAAGCGGTTCAGGCACAGATACGCAGTATTTT
- | TRBJ1-3 | TRBV28 | - | CASITPGGGVSGNTIYF | TGTGCCAGCATAACACCCGGGGGAGGCGTCTCTGGAAACACCATATATTTT
TRBD1 | TRBJ1-1 | TRBV27 | - | CASSQTYRGGNTEAFF | TGTGCCAGCAGTCAGACGTACAGGGGGGGGAACACTGAAGCTTTCTTT
- | TRBJ1-1 | TRBV28 | - | CASSFLGGLNTEAFF | TGTGCCAGCAGTTTTTTAGGCGGTTTGAACACTGAAGCTTTCTTT
TRBD2 | TRBJ2-1 | TRBV14 | - | CASSGGSSYNEQFF | TGTGCCAGCAGCGGCGGGAGCTCCTACAATGAGCAGTTCTTC
- | TRBJ1-5 | TRBV28 | - | CATRTGNQPQHF | TGTGCCACCAGAACAGGGAATCAGCCCCAGCATTTT
- | TRBJ1-1 | TRBV7-2 | - | CASSFGRVDTEAFF | TGTGCCAGCAGCTTTGGCAGGGTAGACACTGAAGCTTTCTTT
- | TRBJ1-1 | TRBV29-1 | - | CSVEEAGYTEAFF | TGCAGCGTTGAAGAAGCGGGGTACACTGAAGCTTTCTTT
TRBD2 | TRBJ2-1 | TRBV6-1 | - | CASSASGRAGDNEQFF | TGTGCCAGCAGTGCGAGCGGGAGGGCCGGAGACAATGAGCAGTTCTTC
- | TRBJ2-1 | TRBV4-1 | - | CASSPPLAAPYNEQFF | TGCGCCAGCAGCCCACCCTTAGCGGCCCCCTACAATGAGCAGTTCTTC
- | TRBJ2-3 | TRBV15 | - | CATSREAVWGDTQYF | TGTGCCACCAGCAGGGAGGCGGTATGGGGAGATACGCAGTATTTT
- | TRBJ1-5 | TRBV10-3 | - | CAISASSNQPQHF | TGTGCCATCAGCGCGAGTAGCAATCAGCCCCAGCATTTT
- | TRBJ2-4 | TRBV5-4 | few | CASSLDRAKNIQYF | TGTGCCAGCAGCTTGGACAGGGCCAAAAACATTCAGTACTTC
TRBD1 | TRBJ2-3 | TRBV7-9 | - | CASSGTDGGTQYF | TGTGCCAGCAGCGGGACAGATGGAGGTACGCAGTATTTT
TRBD1 | TRBJ1-1 | TRBV18 | - | CASSHETGGRTEAFF | TGTGCCAGCTCACACGAGACAGGGGGCCGCACTGAAGCTTTCTTT
- | TRBJ1-5 | TRBV30 | - | CAWKSGVGNQPQHF | TGTGCCTGGAAATCGGGAGTAGGCAATCAGCCCCAGCATTTT
- | TRBJ1-1 | TRBV7-9 | - | CASTGEKEGPNTEAFF | TGTGCCAGCACGGGGGAAAAGGAGGGACCGAACACTGAAGCTTTCTTT
TRBD2 | TRBJ2-5 | TRBV27 | - | CASSEREGYPETQYF | TGTGCCAGCAGTGAGCGGGAGGGTTATCCAGAGACCCAGTACTTC
TRBD1 | TRBJ1-2 | TRBV28 | - | CASRDRGNQGYGYTF | TGTGCCAGCCGGGACAGGGGGAATCAGGGCTATGGCTACACCTTC
TRBD1 | TRBJ1-4 | TRBV30 | - | CAWSVISRGQGGMDEKLFF | TGTGCCTGGAGTGTAATCTCCAGAGGACAGGGAGGGATGGATGAAAAACTGTTTTTT
- | TRBJ1-5 | TRBV18 | - | CASSPGRGQPQHF | TGTGCCAGCTCCCCGGGCAGGGGTCAGCCCCAGCATTTT
TRBD2 | TRBJ2-1 | TRBV5-1 | few | CASSSLGTSGSVWRNEQFF | TGCGCCAGCAGCTCGCTAGGGACTAGCGGGAGTGTTTGGAGAAATGAGCAGTTCTTC
- | TRBJ1-1 | TRBV18 | - | CASSPYQDRNTEAFF | TGTGCCAGCTCACCATATCAGGATAGGAACACTGAAGCTTTCTTT
- | TRBJ2-3 | TRBV4-1 | - | CASSQRLLTDTQYF | TGCGCCAGCAGCCAGCGGCTTCTCACAGATACGCAGTATTTT
TRBD1 | TRBJ1-2 | TRBV6-5 | - | CASSWTGTDSNYGYTF | TGTGCCAGCAGTTGGACAGGAACCGACAGTAATTATGGCTACACCTTC
- | TRBJ1-2 | TRBV28 | - | CAHSRQGVWSGYTF | TGTGCCCACTCCCGGCAGGGTGTATGGAGTGGCTACACCTTC
TRBD2 | TRBJ2-7 | TRBV19 | - | CASSYGTSGYEQYF | TGTGCCAGTAGTTACGGGACTAGCGGCTACGAGCAGTACTTC
- | TRBJ1-2 | TRBV27 | - | CASSLWAGADYGYTF | TGTGCCAGCAGTTTATGGGCAGGGGCGGACTATGGCTACACCTTC
TRBD2 | TRBJ2-3 | TRBV10-3 | - | CAIRPSGGTDTQYF | TGTGCCATCAGACCGAGCGGGGGGACAGATACGCAGTATTTT
TRBD1 | TRBJ1-5 | TRBV23-1 | - | CASSQSHQQTGDQPQHF | TGCGCCAGCAGTCAATCCCACCAGCAGACAGGGGATCAGCCCCAGCATTTT
- | TRBJ2-4 | TRBV7-2 | - | CASSFGGFGTKNIQYF | TGTGCCAGCAGCTTCGGGGGATTTGGTACCAAAAACATTCAGTACTTC
TRBD1 | TRBJ2-3 | TRBV5-1 | - | CASSFRTGISDTQYF | TGCGCCAGCAGCTTTAGGACAGGCATTTCTGATACGCAGTATTTT
TRBD1 | TRBJ2-1 | TRBV19 | once | CASSVRTGPYNEQFF | TGTGCCAGTAGTGTACGGACAGGGCCTTACAATGAGCAGTTCTTC
TRBD1 | TRBJ1-4 | TRBV7-2 | few | CASSLGGQGGEKLFF | TGTGCCAGCAGCTTAGGGGGACAGGGTGGCGAAAAACTGTTTTTT
TRBD1 | TRBJ1-2 | TRBV9 | few | CASSAWTGEVGYTF | TGTGCCAGCAGCGCCTGGACAGGGGAGGTTGGCTACACCTTC
TRBD2 | TRBJ2-3 | TRBV6-1 | - | CASSARGGGGTDTQYF | TGTGCCAGCAGTGCCCGGGGGGGCGGGGGAACAGATACGCAGTATTTT
- | TRBJ1-5 | TRBV18 | - | CASSSERSQPQHF | TGTGCCAGCTCATCGGAGCGTTCGCAGCCCCAGCATTTT
- | TRBJ1-1 | TRBV7-8 | - | CASSLLTEAWMKVTEAFF | TGTGCCAGCAGCTTGTTGACAGAGGCGTGGATGAAGGTCACTGAAGCTTTCTTT
- | TRBJ2-1 | TRBV27 | - | CASKGAGPLNEQFF | TGTGCCAGTAAGGGGGCGGGGCCTCTTAATGAGCAGTTCTTC
TRBD1 | TRBJ1-5 | TRBV7-8 | - | CASSWTGDNQPQHF | TGTGCCAGCAGCTGGACAGGCGATAATCAGCCCCAGCATTTT
- | TRBJ2-1 | TRBV5-4 | - | CASRGWSSYNEQFF | TGTGCCAGCAGAGGCTGGAGCTCCTACAATGAGCAGTTCTTC
TRBD1 | TRBJ1-1 | TRBV7-9 | - | CASSDWDRMAFF | TGTGCCAGCAGCGACTGGGACAGGATGGCTTTCTTT
TRBD1 | TRBJ2-7 | TRBV11-3 | - | CASSSGQSYEQYF | TGTGCCAGCAGCTCGGGACAGTCCTACGAGCAGTACTTC
TRBD1 | TRBJ2-5 | TRBV4-1 | - | CASSYTGGAETQYF | TGCGCCAGCAGCTACACAGGGGGCGCAGAGACCCAGTACTTC